Here is one T cell receptor (beta chain) with its context. Its antigen remains unidentified. This sample was included in a study of cytomegalovirus exposure and HLA in healthy donors. For the study at large: Earlier work reported 100 million or so unique TCR beta sequences from about 170 million T cells. General study results and limits: In a later analysis, TCR beta V- and J-gene trimming was associated with a missense DCLRE1C variant. About 90% or about 30% of the time was how often most TCR beta V segments were productive, according to an earlier analysis.

The PCR used 60 Vbeta and 13 Jbeta primers. Profiling relied on immunoSEQ multiplex PCR, and the TCRdb table lists in-frame clones only, not all of them. The table shows tens of thousands of clones, with 87% occurring only once. Germline V gene lookup returns CDR1 SGHVS and CDR2 FNYEAQ. The CDR3 length is 14 residues. The V segment lost 1 base and the J segment 3 bases; nucleotides outside the gene matches: 2. The sequence came from a boy between 10 and 17 years old in good health and CMV-seronegative. The chain combines TRBV7-6 with TRBJ2-7; 8 nucleotides align to TRBD1. The specimen was PBMCs. The CDR3 DNA sequence: TGTGCCAGCAGCTTAGATGGGACAGGCTACGAGCAGTACTTC. Protein sequence: CASSLDGTGYEQYF.